What follows is one T cell receptor beta chain and its context. PBMCs were sorted for HLA-DR+CD14-CD3+CD4+CD25low/- cells. This sample stems from a study of circulating and synovial CD4+ cells in juvenile arthritis. This CDR3 spans 13 amino acids. Trimming left V 0 bases short and J 6 bases short, with 9 bases between. The germline CDR1 and CDR2 sequences are SGHRS and YFSETQ. Libraries were prepared by immunoSEQ multiplex PCR; TCRdb keeps only in-frame clonotypes and omits some of them. This sample has thousands of clones, with 85% to 90% found just once. The sequence came from a human donor with juvenile idiopathic arthritis. J is TRBJ1-2 and V is TRBV5-1; a weak D match, TRBD1 (5 bases). The sequencing sample was made of HLA-DR+ CD4+ T cells from blood. This sample's subset: circulating pathogenic-like lymphocytes, sorted as HLA-DR+CD14-CD3+CD4+CD25low/- blood T cells. CDR3: CASSLGQGDGYTF. CDR3 coding DNA: TGCGCCAGCAGCTTGGGGCAGGGCGATGGCTACACCTTC.